One sample yielded the 5 T cell receptor beta chains listed below, sequenced in a study of blood T cells in healthy people across ages. The authors ran a second PCR of about 6 to 11 cycles using a sample-barcoded 5' primer and a J-beta primer mix. TCRdb re-called the 5' RACE reads through MiXCR, storing one row per CDR3 protein. The sample consists of 1.5 million to 1.9 million distinct CDR3 sequences, approximately 43% of them appearing once. Sequencing was performed on blood. These receptor sequences come from a woman aged 18-29 years in good health.

V gene TRBV27 combines with J gene TRBJ2-5; 10 bases fit TRBD2. The trim removed 3 bases at V and 1 base at J, leaving 8 bases unmatched. CDR3 size: 17 residues. Germline V lookup: CDR1 MNHEY, CDR2 SMNVEV (reference sequence). The CDR3 nucleotides are TGTGCCAGCAGTTTGGCTAGCGGGAGCCACCGCCAAGAGACCCAGTACTTC. The encoded protein is CASSLASGSHRQETQYF.

This clonotype was counted only a few times. The CDR3 here is CASTSGALTDTQYF. As DNA, the CDR3 is TGTGCCAGCACTAGCGGGGCCCTCACAGATACGCAGTATTTT. The chain joins TRBV6-1 to TRBJ2-3, with TRBD2 matching over 9 bases. The V and J ends lost 7 bases and 2 bases, in that order; junction bases with no gene match: 4. This CDR3 is built from 14 residues. Germline V gene sequence: CDR1 MNHNS, CDR2 SASEGT.

This chain connects TRBV7-2 to TRBJ2-1; the D is unclear. Trimming cost V 6 bases and J 8 bases, with 14 bases left between them. The CDR3 length is 13 residues. Germline loops: CDR1 SGHTA, CDR2 FQGNSA. DNA of the CDR3: TGTGCCAGCAGGGGCTGGAACTTCGATGAGCAGTTCTTC. Translating it yields CASRGWNFDEQFF.

The CDR3 sequence: CASSQDSRGRYEQYF. The CDR3, as DNA: TGCGCCAGCAGCCAAGATAGCAGGGGAAGGTACGAGCAGTACTTC. The chain employs TRBV4-3 and TRBJ2-7, with D possibly TRBD1 on 6 matching bases. CDR1 and CDR2 (germline): LGHNA, YSLEER. Trimming stripped 0 bases from V and 4 bases from J, with 13 bases between. The CDR3 totals 15 residues.

As to this clonotype: A single base separates this from a much larger clone, so it may be a read error. V and J are TRBV12-3 or TRBV12-4 and TRBJ2-2; unclear D gene. V was shortened by 4 bases and J by 5 bases, with 5 bases between the two germline ends. The CDR3 length is 12 residues. In nucleotides, the CDR3 is TGTGCCAGCAGTTCCAAGACCGGGGAGCTGTTTTTT. Protein: CASSSKTGELFF.